This T cell receptor beta chain was retrieved from a study of graft-versus-host responses after intestinal transplantation. Study information: Recipients across the board were started on anti-thymocyte globulin induction, then kept on tacrolimus and steroids for around three years. Broader study findings: Graft-donor T cell macrochimerism in patients accompanied high graft-versus-host to host-versus-graft clonal ratios in allografts.

Of note for this clone: Its antigen is as yet unknown.

Assay used: immunoSEQ multiplex PCR; TCRdb lists only in-frame clones, some missing. The table includes tens of thousands of clones, about 93% detected once. Trimming cost V 2 bases and J 4 bases, with 11 bases left between them. The CDR3 spans 14 residues. The clonotype comes from a human donor who was the organ donor for an intestinal transplant. V gene TRBV23-1 combines with J gene TRBJ1-2, with D tentatively TRBD1 (5 bases). TRBV23-1 is an open reading frame, and its role is uncertain. The sample here was unstimulated CD8+ T cells sorted from spleen or lymph node cells, taken before transplant. CDR3 sequence (DNA): TGCGCCAGCAGTCAACGACAGCGGGTCTATGGCTACACCTTC. Translating gives CASSQRQRVYGYTF.